This is a list of T cell receptor beta chains from one sample in a study of cytomegalovirus exposure and HLA in healthy donors. Generated by immunoSEQ multiplex PCR, the TCRdb table keeps only in-frame clones and is missing some. The profile shows approximately 95,000 clones, about 81% of them singletons. Specimen: PBMCs. All receptors come from a woman aged 40-49 years in good health and CMV-seropositive. The CDR3 runs from the conserved cysteine through the conserved F or W. A D gene is named only where the DNA matches it firmly. Clone size, where shown, is once, few, many, or a class for clones that have expanded.

v_gene	j_gene	abundance	d_gene	CDR3nt	CDR3aa
TRBV6-5	TRBJ2-5	once	NA	TGTGCCAGCAGCCGCGGACTCCCTCTAAAGACCCAGTACTTC	CASSRGLPLKTQYF
TRBV4-2	TRBJ1-2	NA	TRBD1	TGTGCCAGCAGCCGGGGACCCGGGACAGGGAGTCGTGGCTACACCTTC	CASSRGPGTGSRGYTF
TRBV7-8	TRBJ1-1	NA	TRBD1	TGTGCCAGCAGCGGACAGGGGGCACTCGGCGGAGCTTTCTTT	CASSGQGALGGAFF
TRBV9	TRBJ1-3	NA	TRBD1	TGTGCCAGCAGCCGAGCAGGGGGCGCGGGTGGAAACACCATATATTTT	CASSRAGGAGGNTIYF
TRBV30	TRBJ2-1	NA	TRBD2	TGTGCCTGGACCAGCGGGAGTTTACGCTCCTACAATGAGCAGTTCTTC	CAWTSGSLRSYNEQFF
TRBV28	TRBJ2-7	NA	TRBD1	TGTGCCAGCAGTCGACAGGGATGGAGCTCCTACGAGCAGTACTTC	CASSRQGWSSYEQYF
TRBV6-1	TRBJ1-5	few	NA	TGTGCCAGCAGTGAAAGTTGGCAGGGAGGGACGCCCCAGCATTTT	CASSESWQGGTPQHF
TRBV15	TRBJ2-7	NA	NA	TGTGCCACCAGCAAGACTCCCGGGACTCCTCCCCTCTACGAGCAGTACTTC	CATSKTPGTPPLYEQYF
TRBV9	TRBJ1-2	NA	NA	TGTGCCAGCAGCGGTGGGGCGGGGAACTATGGCTACACCTTC	CASSGGAGNYGYTF
TRBV30	TRBJ2-1	once	NA	TGTGCCTGGAGGACAGGTACCTACAATGAGCAGTTCTTC	CAWRTGTYNEQFF
TRBV5-1	TRBJ2-3	NA	TRBD2	TGCGCCAGCACCGTAGCGGGAGGACGCACAGATACGCAGTATTTT	CASTVAGGRTDTQYF
TRBV9	TRBJ2-2	NA	TRBD2	TGTGCCAGCAGCCTCGAGGGACTAGCGGGAGGCACCGGGGAGCTGTTTTTT	CASSLEGLAGGTGELFF
TRBV5-4	TRBJ2-5	NA	NA	TGTGCCAGCAGCTTGGGGATAGCGCAGTACCAAGAGACCCAGTACTTC	CASSLGIAQYQETQYF
TRBV25-1	TRBJ2-1	NA	NA	TGTGCCAGCAGTGTGGGTCAGGGGTCCTACAATGAGCAGTTCTTC	CASSVGQGSYNEQFF
TRBV25-1	TRBJ2-3	NA	TRBD1	TGTGCCACCCCTCCGGGACAGGGGTGGGCTACGCAGTATTTT	CATPPGQGWATQYF
TRBV9	TRBJ2-2	NA	TRBD2	TGTGCCAGCAGCGTGGGACTAGCGGGATTTGGCGGGGAGCTGTTTTTT	CASSVGLAGFGGELFF
TRBV19	TRBJ2-1	NA	TRBD2	TGTGCCAGTAGTAAGACTAGCGGGAGACTTAATGAGCAGTTCTTC	CASSKTSGRLNEQFF
TRBV10-3	TRBJ2-7	NA	TRBD2	TGTGCCATCAGCAATAAAGGGGCGGGAGGGTACGAGCAGTACTTC	CAISNKGAGGYEQYF
TRBV5-4	TRBJ2-3	NA	TRBD1	TGTGCCAGCAGCAAGGACAGGGGTGTTACAGATACGCAGTATTTT	CASSKDRGVTDTQYF
TRBV19	TRBJ1-1	NA	TRBD1	TGTGCCAGTAGTAGTAGGACAGGGATCGCTGAAGCTTTCTTT	CASSSRTGIAEAFF
TRBV11-2	TRBJ1-1	NA	NA	TGTGCCAGCAGCTTTATTATGAACACTGAAGCTTTCTTT	CASSFIMNTEAFF
TRBV29-1	TRBJ2-5	NA	TRBD1	TGCAGCGTTGACGGGACAGGGGAAGAGACCCAGTACTTC	CSVDGTGEETQYF
TRBV5-1	TRBJ2-5	NA	NA	TGCGCCAGCAGCTTGGGTCAGGGGGGGACCCAGTACTTC	CASSLGQGGTQYF
TRBV25-1	TRBJ2-5	NA	NA	TGTGCCAGCAGTGAAGGTTGGATCCGCGGGGAGACCCAGTACTTC	CASSEGWIRGETQYF
TRBV7-9	TRBJ2-3	once	TRBD1	TGTGCCAGCAGCCCCGGACAGGGGATCGTCTCAGATACGCAGTATTTT	CASSPGQGIVSDTQYF
TRBV28	TRBJ2-7	NA	NA	TGTGCCAGCAGGGGAAACGGACTAACCTACGAGCAGTACTTC	CASRGNGLTYEQYF
TRBV28	TRBJ1-1	NA	TRBD1	TGTGCCTGTTGGACAGGGAGGACTGAAGCTTTCTTT	CACWTGRTEAFF
TRBV18	TRBJ2-6	once	NA	TGTGCCAGCTCACCAACAGGGCCCTCTGGGGCCAACGTCCTGACTTTC	CASSPTGPSGANVLTF
TRBV5-1	TRBJ2-5	NA	TRBD1	TGCGCCAGCAGCTTGGGTAGGACAGGGGGATACTCTTTGGAGACCCAGTACTTC	CASSLGRTGGYSLETQYF
TRBV15	TRBJ2-7	few	NA	TGTGCCACTGCTACGGACAGAGCGACCTACGAGCAGTACTTC	CATATDRATYEQYF
TRBV29-1	TRBJ1-1	NA	NA	TGCAGCGTTCGAAGGGGAGGGGACACTGAAGCTTTCTTT	CSVRRGGDTEAFF
TRBV10-3	TRBJ1-5	NA	NA	TGTGCCATCAGTGAGTTCTTGGGGGGGGTGGGCAATCAGCCCCAGCATTTT	CAISEFLGGVGNQPQHF
TRBV29-1	TRBJ2-4	NA	TRBD1	TGCAGCGTTGAGGGACAGGTGGATAACATTCAGTACTTC	CSVEGQVDNIQYF
TRBV10-3	TRBJ2-7	once	TRBD2	TGTGCCATCAAGTCAGCGGGAGGGCCCTACGAGCAGTACTTC	CAIKSAGGPYEQYF
TRBV7-9	TRBJ2-7	NA	TRBD1	TGTTCCAGCAGCTTATCGGACAGGGATCCCTACGAGCAGTACTTC	CSSSLSDRDPYEQYF
TRBV5-1	TRBJ2-5	NA	TRBD2	TGCGCCAGCAGCTTGGCCGGAGGAAGCGGGAGAGGAGAGACCCAGTACTTC	CASSLAGGSGRGETQYF
TRBV4-1	TRBJ1-1	few	NA	TGCGCCAGCAGCCAAGGACTCAGAGAATATGAAGCTTTCTTT	CASSQGLREYEAFF
TRBV10-3	TRBJ2-1	NA	TRBD2	TGTGCCATCAGTGACAGGGAGGGATATGAGCAGTTCTTC	CAISDREGYEQFF
TRBV21-1	TRBJ2-3	once	NA	TGTGCCAGCAGCAGGGATCTCGGGACAGGCTACACAGATACGCAGTATTTT	CASSRDLGTGYTDTQYF
TRBV2	TRBJ1-2	NA	NA	TGTGCCAGCAGAGAGACAGAAAACTATGGCTACACCTTC	CASRETENYGYTF
TRBV5-1	TRBJ1-4	NA	NA	TGCGCCAGCAGCTTGGACCCCCCCGCTGGGGGCTCAACTAATGAAAAACTGTTTTTT	CASSLDPPAGGSTNEKLFF
TRBV19	TRBJ2-7	once	TRBD2	TGTGCCAGTAGTATAGCACTAGCGGGCTACGAGCAGTACTTC	CASSIALAGYEQYF
TRBV5-6	TRBJ1-1	NA	NA	TGTGCCAGCAGTCATGGGGAGATGAACACTGAAGCTTTCTTT	CASSHGEMNTEAFF
TRBV30	TRBJ2-7	NA	NA	TGTGCCTGGAGTGTGGGTTTCGGGGTCGAGCAGTACTTC	CAWSVGFGVEQYF
TRBV4-1	TRBJ2-3	NA	NA	TGCGCCAGCAGCCAAGTGGCCGCGGGGCCCAGGGATACGCAGTATTTT	CASSQVAAGPRDTQYF
TRBV27	TRBJ1-2	NA	TRBD1	TGTGCCAGCAGTTTATCGGGACAGGGGGTTTTGGTGCGCTACACCTTC	CASSLSGQGVLVRYTF